These 12 T cell receptor beta chains originate from one sample sequenced in a study of T cell repertoires and HLA-DP antigens. These TCRs are of unknown antigen specificity. Clones were sequenced by immunoSEQ multiplex PCR, and TCRdb holds only the in-frame ones, with some missing. This table holds about 73,000 clones, about 80% found once. The specimen was CD4+ T cells from PBMCs. These receptors came from a man in his sixties in good health and CMV-seronegative.

In DNA form, the CDR3 reads TGTGCCAGCAGTTTATCGGGGGCAGACAGGGGGTATAATTCACCCCTCCACTTT. This codes for CASSLSGADRGYNSPLHF. The chain recombines TRBV27 with TRBJ1-6, with 9 bases that match TRBD1. The germline V gene has CDR1 MNHEY and CDR2 SMNVEV (reference sequence). Trimming removed 0 bases from V and 4 bases from J; junction bases left unmatched: 7. The CDR3 has 18 residues.

The chain couples TRBV19 to TRBJ2-2; D is unresolved. V lost 3 bases to trimming and J lost 2 bases, with 7 bases between them. CDR1 is LNHDA, CDR2 SQIVND, per germline (reference sequence). The CDR3 has 14 amino acids. CDR3 protein: CASSIRLNTGELFF. DNA for the CDR3: TGTGCCAGTAGTATTCGGCTAAACACCGGGGAGCTGTTTTTT.

The CDR3 coding sequence is TGTGCCAGCAGCTCACAGGGCGCCTACAATGAGCAGTTCTTC. This gives the protein CASSSQGAYNEQFF. This chain joins TRBV7-7 and TRBJ2-1, with D possibly TRBD1 on 6 matching bases. Germline V gene data show CDR1 as SSHAT and CDR2 as FNYEAQ (reference sequence). This CDR3 is 14 amino acids long. V shed 4 bases and J shed 2 bases, with 9 bases lying between them.

V and J are TRBV7-8 and TRBJ2-5; D gene ambiguous. The germline gives CDR1 SGHVS, CDR2 FQNEAQ. The CDR3 is 16 amino acids. V lost 0 bases and J 0 bases, leaving 11 bases between the germline ends. The CDR3 loop reads CASSLAGNSYQETQYF. CDR3 DNA: TGTGCCAGCAGCTTAGCGGGGAACAGTTACCAAGAGACCCAGTACTTC. Full variable domain (remainder filled in from reference TRBV7-8 and TRBJ2-5): GAGVSQSPRYKVAKRGQDVALRCDPISGHVSLFWYQQALGQGPEFLTYFQNEAQLDKSGLPSDRFFAERPEGSVSTLKIQRTQQEDSAVYLCASSLAGNSYQETQYFGPGTRLLVL.

Only one count was recorded for this clone. This chain joins TRBV5-1 and TRBJ2-4; 14 bases agree with TRBD2. This CDR3 is built from 17 residues. The V gene end was trimmed by 3 bases and the J gene end by 7 bases; junction bases not matched to a gene: 9. Germline V CDR1 and CDR2: SGHRS, YFSETQ. The CDR3 coding sequence is TGCGCCAGCAGCTACTTAAGCGGGACTAGCGGGGGTAACATTCAGTACTTC. This encodes CASSYLSGTSGGNIQYF.

The chain joins TRBV9 to TRBJ1-2; 7 nucleotides match TRBD1. This CDR3 has 14 amino acids. J lost 3 bases, V lost 0 bases, and 2 bases had no gene match. The germline V gene encodes CDR1 SGDLS and CDR2 YYNGEE. DNA for the CDR3: TGTGCCAGCAGCGTAGGAGGGGGCGACTATGGCTACACCTTC. Amino acids: CASSVGGGDYGYTF. Full variable domain (remainder filled in from reference TRBV9 and TRBJ1-2): DSGVTQTPKHLITATGQRVTLRCSPRSGDLSVYWYQQSLDQGLQFLIQYYNGEERAKGNILERFSAQQFPDLHSELNLSSLELGDSALYFCASSVGGGDYGYTFGSGTRLTVV.

The rearrangement joins TRBV5-1 to TRBJ2-7; TRBD1 matches at 8 bases. V dropped 1 base and J dropped 4; count of bases not matched to a gene: 4. Germline V CDR1 and CDR2: SGHRS, YFSETQ. CDR3 length: 14 residues. DNA for the CDR3: TGCGCCAGCAGCTTGCGGACAGGGTCATACGAGCAGTACTTC. It codes for CASSLRTGSYEQYF.

This clone was picked up one time. V is TRBV25-1 and J is TRBJ1-2; possibly TRBD1 for D (6 bases). The germline V and J ends were trimmed by 8 bases and 7 bases, with 20 bases remaining between them. The germline CDR1 and CDR2 sequences are MGHDK and SYGVNS. This CDR3 is built from 14 residues. The CDR3 sequence: CASAQGRVVGGYTF. The CDR3 DNA sequence: TGTGCCAGCGCACAGGGTCGGGTTGTAGGTGGCTACACCTTC.

To note about this clone: No DNA is shown, since the ends of the CDR3 on it are uncertain; the CDR3 is the one TCRdb lists. The chain carries TRBV6-6 and TRBJ2-6; TRBD2 is taken as the D call from the table, unchecked against the DNA. The CDR3 is made up of 13 amino acids, end residues included. Per germline, CDR1 MNHNY and CDR2 SVGAGI (reference sequence). The CDR3 sequence is CASSTSGANVLTF.

The V call is TRBV19, the J call TRBJ2-7; D is ambiguous. V was trimmed by 8 bases and J by 5 bases, leaving 10 bases between them. The germline V gene has CDR1 LNHDA and CDR2 SQIVND (reference sequence). The CDR3 extends over 11 amino acids. CDR3 in amino acids: CASSSTHEQYV. The CDR3 nucleotides are TGTGCCAGTTCCAGTACCCACGAGCAGTACGTC.

This chain uses TRBV7-8 with TRBJ2-1; TRBD2 agrees at 9 bases. The CDR3 is made up of 14 amino acids. Unmatched junction bases numbered 7, after V lost 4 bases and J lost 9 bases. CDR1 SGHVS and CDR2 FQNEAQ come from the germline V gene. CDR3 DNA sequence: TGTGCCAGCAGCTCCGCGGGGGGGCCTGGTGAGCAGTTCTTC. As protein: CASSSAGGPGEQFF.

V is TRBV5-5 and J is TRBJ1-1; 10 bases are a match to TRBD1. This CDR3 contains 14 residues. Looked up from germline, CDR1 is SGHKS and CDR2 is YYEKEE (reference sequence). The ends lost 7 bases at V and 1 base at J; junction bases unmatched: 4. CDR3 DNA sequence: TGTGCCAGCGGGACAGGGGACTGGAACACTGAAGCTTTCTTT. It codes for CASGTGDWNTEAFF. Together with reference TRBV5-5 and TRBJ1-1, the CDR3 gives the full variable domain: DAGVTQSPTHLIKTRGQQVTLRCSPISGHKSVSWYQQVLGQGPQFIFQYYEKEERGRGNFPDRFSARQFPNYSSELNVNALLLGDSALYLCASGTGDWNTEAFFGQGTRLTVV.